One sample yielded the 26 T cell receptor beta chains listed below, sequenced in a study of blood T cell repertoires in COVID-19. TCRdb's table, derived via immunoSEQ multiplex PCR, lists solely in-frame clones and lacks some. The table has 240,000 or so clones, roughly 90% seen once. The sequenced sample was peripheral blood. The receptor source for this set is a man aged 60 to 75 who had recovered from COVID-19.

This chain uses TRBV5-1 with TRBJ2-3; a possible D gene is TRBD1 (6 bases). Looked up from germline, CDR1 is SGHRS and CDR2 is YFSETQ. Trimming stripped 7 bases from V and 2 bases from J, with 11 bases between. CDR3 size: 13 residues. The CDR3 sequence is CASCRDNTDTQYF. The DNA for the CDR3 is TGCGCCAGCTGTCGGGACAACACAGATACGCAGTATTTT.

With regard to this clone: Distinct nucleotide sequences in the sample also encode this CDR3. The genes are TRBV19 and TRBJ1-4; 9 nucleotides agree with TRBD1. Germline V gene data show CDR1 as LNHDA and CDR2 as SQIVND (reference sequence). The CDR3 length is 15 residues. V was clipped by 4 bases and J by 8 bases; unmatched bases: 8. In DNA form, the CDR3 reads TGTGCCAGTAGTAAGGGGGGGACAGGGAACGAAAAACTGTTTTTT. It yields the protein CASSKGGTGNEKLFF.

The chain recombines TRBV19 with TRBJ2-3; 7 bases map to TRBD1. The CDR3 runs to 14 residues. The germline gives CDR1 LNHDA, CDR2 SQIVND (reference sequence). V lost 7 bases and J lost 1; bases outside the gene matches: 5. CDR3 DNA sequence: TGTGCCAGTATGGCAGGGGGACGCACAGATACGCAGTATTTT. Amino acid sequence: CASMAGGRTDTQYF.

The chain couples TRBV9 to TRBJ1-1; D might be TRBD1 (5 bases). The CDR3 consists of 14 residues. The V end lost 0 bases, the J end lost 1 base, and 7 bases lay between the germline ends. Germline CDR1 SGDLS, CDR2 YYNGEE. The CDR3 DNA sequence: TGTGCCAGCAGCGTAGCAGGGTCGAACACTGAAGCTTTCTTT. This gives the protein CASSVAGSNTEAFF.

V is TRBV6-1 and J is TRBJ2-3; perhaps TRBD1 as D (6 bases). This CDR3 has 16 residues. Trimming shortened V by 3 bases and J by 5 bases, and 18 bases separated the two germline ends. CDR1 and CDR2 from the germline V gene are MNHNS and SASEGT. CDR3 sequence (DNA): TGTGCCAGCAGTGACAGACAGGTGGGCTGGAAAGATACGCAGTATTTT. Residues: CASSDRQVGWKDTQYF.

The chain uses TRBV6-5 and TRBJ2-4; tentatively, D is TRBD1 (6 bases). The CDR3 is made up of 15 amino acids. CDR1 and CDR2 from the germline V gene are MNHEY and SVGAGI. V dropped 2 bases and J dropped 8 bases, with 16 bases sitting between them. CDR3 DNA sequence: TGTGCCAGCAGTTACGGGGCAGGGGTTGGGTACATTCAGTACTTC. Its translation is CASSYGAGVGYIQYF.

The chain is built from TRBV7-2 and TRBJ1-1, with TRBD1 as a possible D gene (6 bases). The V gene's germline CDR1 is SGHTA and CDR2 FQGNSA. Trimming left V 6 bases short and J 2 bases short, with 13 bases between. CDR3 length: 14 residues. CDR3 in DNA: TGTGCCAGCAGTACAGGGACTATAAACACTGAAGCTTTCTTT. Amino acids: CASSTGTINTEAFF.

The chain links TRBV19 to TRBJ2-3, with 13 bases lining up with TRBD2. The CDR3 totals 18 residues. V lost 7 bases and J lost 0; bases outside the gene matches: 10. The germline V gene has CDR1 LNHDA and CDR2 SQIVND (reference sequence). For the CDR3, the DNA is TGTGCCAGTAAAGGGGGGAAGGGACTAGCGGGGAGCACAGATACGCAGTATTTT. Encoded protein: CASKGGKGLAGSTDTQYF.

The gene calls are TRBV5-1 and TRBJ2-1; 10 nucleotides agree with TRBD1. Germline loops: CDR1 SGHRS, CDR2 YFSETQ. The CDR3 loop spans 16 amino acids. V lost 5 bases to trimming and J lost 0 bases; unmatched junction nucleotides: 5. The CDR3 loop is CASRDRGVSSYNEQFF. The CDR3 DNA is TGCGCCAGCAGGGACAGGGGGGTCAGCTCCTACAATGAGCAGTTCTTC.

This rearrangement joins TRBV29-1 to TRBJ2-5, with TRBD2 as a possible D gene (5 bases). There are 16 residues in the CDR3. The V gene lost 7 bases and the J gene lost 2 bases, with 23 bases spanning the gap. CDR1 is SQVTM and CDR2 is ANQGSEA in the germline V gene. The CDR3 DNA reads as TGCAGCGCCAACCCCCCGTGGCTAGCAGATCAAGAGACCCAGTACTTC. Protein sequence: CSANPPWLADQETQYF. Filled out from reference TRBV29-1 and TRBJ2-5, the complete variable domain reads SAVISQKPSRDICQRGTSLTIQCQVDSQVTMMFWYRQQPGQSLTLIATANQGSEATYESGFVIDKFPISRPNLTFSTLTVSNMSPEDSSIYLCSANPPWLADQETQYFGPGTRLLVL.

This rearrangement joins TRBV30 to TRBJ1-2; 7 bases map to TRBD1. The CDR3 sequence is 13 residues long. V lost 4 bases to trimming and J lost 7 bases; unmatched junction nucleotides: 9. Germline loops: CDR1 GTSNPN, CDR2 SVGIG (reference sequence). The CDR3 DNA follows: TGTGCCTGGACCGTTCGACAGGGCGGTGGCTACACCTTC. As protein: CAWTVRQGGGYTF.

On this clone: The junction and the germline gene differ at one end; a read error may be behind it. This chain joins TRBV20-1 and TRBJ1-2; D not certain. Germline V gene data show CDR1 as DFQATT and CDR2 as SNEGSKA (reference sequence). The CDR3 has 11 amino acids. CDR3: CSGVSNYGHTF. For the CDR3, the DNA is TGCAGTGGAGTATCGAACTATGGCCACACCTTC.

The rearrangement joins TRBV5-4 to TRBJ1-2, with D possibly being TRBD1 (5 bases). Germline-derived CDR1 and CDR2 are SGHNT and YYREEE (reference sequence). V lost 5 bases and J 7 bases, leaving 15 bases between the germline ends. The CDR3 has 13 residues. CDR3 protein: CASRPRERAGYTF. CDR3 in DNA: TGTGCCAGCAGACCCAGGGAAAGGGCTGGCTACACCTTC.

This clone was picked up one time. The chain joins TRBV18 to TRBJ2-1, with D possibly TRBD2 on 6 matching bases. CDR1 and CDR2 from the germline V gene are KGHSH and LQKENI. The CDR3 length is 15 residues. V dropped 5 bases and J dropped 5 bases, with 16 bases sitting between them. CDR3 in amino acids: CASSAPGGVNNEQFF. CDR3 DNA: TGTGCCAGCTCAGCCCCGGGCGGGGTAAACAATGAGCAGTTCTTC.

The rearrangement uses TRBV5-8 and TRBJ1-1; possibly TRBD1 for D (5 bases). The length of the CDR3 is 15 residues. Germline V gives CDR1 SGHTS, CDR2 YDEGEE. The germline V and J ends were trimmed by 7 bases and 3 bases, with 19 bases remaining between them. The CDR3, as DNA: TGTGCCAGCCGTCCTCTGGGGGGATATCACACTGAAGCTTTCTTT. This codes for CASRPLGGYHTEAFF.

The V call is TRBV7-2, the J call TRBJ1-1; D is possibly TRBD1 (6 bases). The CDR3 totals 14 residues. Between the trimmed V and J ends, which lost 1 base and 6 bases, there was a span of 12 bases. From germline, CDR1 is SGHTA and CDR2 FQGNSA. In DNA form, the CDR3 reads TGTGCCAGCAGCTTAGTACAGGGAAGGCCTGAAGCTTTCTTT. This encodes CASSLVQGRPEAFF.

V usage is TRBV19 and J usage is TRBJ2-4; D unresolved. Trimming removed 3 bases at V and 0 bases at J, with 15 bases between. The CDR3 extends over 17 amino acids. Germline CDR1 and CDR2: LNHDA and SQIVND (reference sequence). Here the CDR3 reads CASSINSGFLAKNIQYF. The DNA for the CDR3 is TGTGCCAGTAGTATTAACTCCGGGTTCCTAGCCAAAAACATTCAGTACTTC.

The chain carries TRBV30 and TRBJ2-7, with D unclear. This CDR3 spans 11 amino acids. CDR1 is GTSNPN, CDR2 SVGIG, per germline (reference sequence). V gave up 3 bases and J gave up 4 bases, with 7 bases separating them. CDR3 sequence: CAWRTRYEQYF. The CDR3 DNA sequence: TGTGCCTGGAGAACCCGGTACGAGCAGTACTTC.

The chain joins TRBV19 to TRBJ2-1; D remains unclear. Germline loops: CDR1 LNHDA, CDR2 SQIVND (reference sequence). V lost 4 bases and J 0 bases, leaving 7 bases between the germline ends. The length of the CDR3 is 14 residues. CDR3 in DNA: TGTGCCAGTAGTACCAGGTACTCCTACAATGAGCAGTTCTTC. Protein: CASSTRYSYNEQFF.

The chain carries TRBV9 and TRBJ1-1, with 7 bases lining up with TRBD1. Germline V CDR1 and CDR2: SGDLS, YYNGEE. V was clipped by 4 bases and J by 1 base; unmatched bases: 10. The CDR3 runs 16 residues. CDR3 sequence (DNA): TGTGCCAGCAGCCGAACAGGGGAGAGGGGGAACACTGAAGCTTTCTTT. Translation: CASSRTGERGNTEAFF. The complete variable domain, with remaining parts taken from reference TRBV9 and TRBJ1-1, reads DSGVTQTPKHLITATGQRVTLRCSPRSGDLSVYWYQQSLDQGLQFLIQYYNGEERAKGNILERFSAQQFPDLHSELNLSSLELGDSALYFCASSRTGERGNTEAFFGQGTRLTVV.

This clone was picked up one time. In DNA form, the CDR3 reads TGTGCCAGCAACTTAAGGGGCAACTATGGCTACACCTTC. Its translation is CASNLRGNYGYTF. V and J are TRBV6-5 and TRBJ1-2; D possibly corresponds to TRBD1 (5 bases). This CDR3 has 13 residues. CDR1 and CDR2 from the germline V gene are MNHEY and SVGAGI. V was shortened by 7 bases and J by 2 bases, with 11 bases between the two germline ends.

This sequence joins TRBV6-5 and TRBJ1-2; 8 nucleotides agree with TRBD1. The CDR3 is 14 amino acids. V lost 9 bases, J lost 7 bases, and 13 bases stayed unmatched. Germline V gene data show CDR1 as MNHEY and CDR2 as SVGAGI. The CDR3 sequence is CASLAPGQGGGYTF. CDR3 coding DNA: TGTGCCAGTTTAGCACCCGGACAGGGCGGTGGCTACACCTTC.

V usage is TRBV2 and J usage is TRBJ1-6, with a weak D call TRBD1 (5 bases). Germline CDR1 reads SNHLY; CDR2 reads FYNNEI. Trimming left V 7 bases short and J 7 bases short, with 11 bases between. The CDR3 is 13 residues long. DNA for the CDR3: TGTGCCAGCAACGGACATGAGAATTCACCCCTCCACTTT. As protein: CASNGHENSPLHF.

The chain couples TRBV5-1 to TRBJ2-1; tentative D call: TRBD2 (7 bases). V gave up 0 bases and J gave up 4 bases, with 17 bases separating them. The length of the CDR3 is 17 residues. Germline values: CDR1 SGHRS, CDR2 YFSETQ. The CDR3 nucleotides read TGCGCCAGCAGCTTGGGGTGGGGGGGCGCAGAGTACAATGAGCAGTTCTTC. Translation: CASSLGWGGAEYNEQFF.

The count of this clone is one. The rearrangement links TRBV7-9 to TRBJ1-4, with a tentative D call TRBD1 (5 bases). V lost 5 bases to trimming and J lost 10 bases, with 8 bases between them. This CDR3 region has 11 residues. CDR1 is SEHNR, CDR2 FQNEAQ, per germline (reference sequence). CDR3 region: CASSHGGKLFF. As DNA, the CDR3 is TGTGCCAGCAGCCACGGGGGAAAACTGTTTTTT.

The chain combines TRBV6-5 with TRBJ1-2; TRBD1 matches at 10 bases. This CDR3 is built from 15 residues. With 5 bases clipped from V and 3 bases from J, the junction kept 6 bases outside the gene matches. Germline-derived CDR1 and CDR2 are MNHEY and SVGAGI. CDR3 nucleotides: TGTGCCAGCAGTAACCTGGACAGGGGGTACTATGGCTACACCTTC. Translating gives CASSNLDRGYYGYTF.